The clone carrying this T cell receptor beta chain appeared once. No antigen is known for it. Sequencing used immunoSEQ multiplex PCR; TCRdb keeps in-frame clones, though not all of them. The table has about 180,000 clones, 87% seen once. These data are taken from a study of T cell responses to AZD1222 COVID-19 vaccine. In the study overall: Pooled samples include second doses given at about 4 or 12 weeks.

The CDR3 covers 12 residues. Trimming cost V 4 bases and J 7 bases, with 8 bases left between them. Germline V CDR1 and CDR2: LGHDT, YNNKEL (reference sequence). Broader study findings: White British donors predominated, females outnumbered males, and clonal diversity was possibly underestimated. After two AZD1222 doses, spike-specific TCR breadth and depth rose versus day 0.

The V and J genes are TRBV3-1 (or the pseudogene TRBV3-2) and TRBJ2-1, with a tentative D call TRBD1 (5 bases). Material: peripheral blood, obtained on day 0 of AZD1222 vaccination. This receptor was taken from an adult in good health. The CDR3 DNA sequence: TGTGCCAGCAGCCTCCAGGGTAATGAGCAGTTCTTC. Its translation is CASSLQGNEQFF.